The sequence of this T cell receptor beta chain was determined in a study of CD8+CD57+ T cells in acquired aplastic anemia. Overall study: Recorded DNA amounts for sorted CD4+ and CD8+ cells had an average of approximately 3.2 ug.

Genomic DNA was employed as the template in profiling TCR beta VDJ and CDR3. TCRdb re-analysed the reads in MiXCR, keeping a single row per CDR3 protein. The sample holds some 280,000 distinct CDR3 sequences, approximately 56% seen once. V was pared by 6 bases and J by 0 bases, with 9 bases between. Germline lookup yields CDR1 SQVTM and CDR2 ANQGSEA. The CDR3 runs 14 residues. The receptor's source is a human donor with severe aplastic anemia or a healthy control (not recorded which). Sequencing input: sorted CD4+, CD8+, or CD8+CD57+ T cells (not recorded which) from PBMCs. The chain combines TRBV29-1 with TRBJ2-6; D is ambiguous. DNA for the CDR3: TGCAGCGTGTGGGAATCCTCTGGGGCCAACGTCCTGACTTTC. Amino acids: CSVWESSGANVLTF.